This T cell receptor beta chain was sequenced during a study of OX40 agonist ivuxolimab in advanced cancers. TCRdb keeps only in-frame clones here, not all; method: immunoSEQ multiplex PCR. This table has more than 25,000 clones, 87% appearing once. The V and J ends lost 5 bases and 2 bases, in that order; junction bases with no gene match: 7. CDR3 length: 15 residues. The germline CDR1 and CDR2 sequences are LGHNA and YSLEER. This receptor was obtained from an adult with an advanced solid tumor such as melanoma, head and neck, liver or kidney cancer. The starting material was CD4+ or CD8+ T cells sorted from blood, obtained in a trial of the OX40 agonist ivuxolimab. The chain couples TRBV4-3 to TRBJ2-7, with 9 bases lining up with TRBD1. CDR3 sequence (DNA): TGCGCCAGCAGCACAAATACAGGGGGCGCCTACGAGCAGTACTTC. Translating it yields CASSTNTGGAYEQYF.